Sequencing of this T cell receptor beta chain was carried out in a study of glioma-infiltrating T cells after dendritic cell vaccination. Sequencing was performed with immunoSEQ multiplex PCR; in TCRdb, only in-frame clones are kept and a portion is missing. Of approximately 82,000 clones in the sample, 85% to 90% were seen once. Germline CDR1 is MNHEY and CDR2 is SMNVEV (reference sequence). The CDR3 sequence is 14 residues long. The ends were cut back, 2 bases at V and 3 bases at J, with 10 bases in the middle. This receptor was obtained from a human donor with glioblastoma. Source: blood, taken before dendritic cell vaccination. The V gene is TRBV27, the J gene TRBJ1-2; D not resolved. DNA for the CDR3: TGTGCCAGCAGTTTAGCCCACCGGGACTATGGCTACACCTTC. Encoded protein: CASSLAHRDYGYTF.